The present T cell receptor (beta chain) was sequenced within a study of blood T cell repertoires in COVID-19. On the study more broadly: Either two negative PCRs, clearance, or symptom resolution qualified Cohort 3 donors as recovered.

In regard to this clone: Germline and junction disagree at one end, which may indicate a read error.

Membership in each cohort depended on participant-reported clinical history. Per the authors' pipeline: The assay estimated nucleated cells by amplifying reference gene primers. Assay used: immunoSEQ multiplex PCR; TCRdb lists only in-frame clones, some missing. V, J and clone size were drawn from that table, and D and trimming were deduced from the DNA. The sample lists under 400,000 clones; approximately 87% were seen once. Input material: PBMCs or T cells enriched from blood (not recorded which). The clonotype comes from a man aged 35-49 years in a cohort exposed to, infected with or recovered from COVID-19 (not recorded which).

Here the CDR3 reads CAWSVRQGAPSYQPQHF. CDR3 coding DNA: TGTGCCTGGAGTGTACGGCAGGGGGCTCCTAGCTATCAGCCCCAGCATTTT. This chain uses TRBV30 with TRBJ1-5; 8 bases match TRBD1. The length of the CDR3 is 17 residues. Germline CDR1 reads GTSNPN; CDR2 reads SVGIG (reference sequence).